These 8 T cell receptor beta chains share one sample of origin, sequenced in a study of shared clonotypes between healthy human individuals. The naive CD8 population came from CD45RO-negative cells selected for CCR7, without terminally differentiated effector memory CD45RA+ cells. Data came from immunoSEQ multiplex PCR; TCRdb stores just in-frame clones and leaves some out. The sample contains fewer than 1 million clones, just over 95% of which appear only once. Sequenced: naive CD8+ T cells sorted from blood. These receptors were collected from a man aged 25-40 years in good health.

V gene TRBV28 combines with J gene TRBJ2-7; 10 bases map to TRBD2. Germline V lookup: CDR1 MDHEN, CDR2 SYDVKM. This CDR3 spans 15 amino acids. Losses at the gene ends were 7 bases for V and 1 base for J; bases not matched to a gene: 7. The CDR3 here is CASTERTSGSYEQYF. The CDR3 nucleotides are TGTGCCAGCACCGAGCGGACTAGCGGATCCTACGAGCAGTACTTC.

This rearrangement joins TRBV10-3 to TRBJ2-1; 11 nucleotides line up with TRBD2. CDR1 ENHRY and CDR2 SYGVKD come from the germline V gene. The CDR3 length is 18 residues. The V and J ends lost 4 bases and 0 bases, in that order; junction bases with no gene match: 8. CDR3 amino acids: CAISGLAGGGSSYNEQFF. CDR3 in DNA: TGTGCCATCAGTGGTCTAGCGGGAGGAGGGAGCTCCTACAATGAGCAGTTCTTC.

Of note for this clone: An end of the junction differs from the germline gene, which may be a read error. The J gene is TRBJ1-1, the V gene TRBV2, with D possibly matching TRBD1 (5 bases). Germline CDR1 is SNHLY and CDR2 is FYNNEI. The CDR3 covers 14 residues. CDR3 loop: CASTPGTGNTEAFF. In DNA form, the CDR3 reads TGTGCAAGCACCCCCGGGACTGGGAACACTGAAGCTTTCTTT.

In the case of this clone: Other DNA sequences within the sample encode an identical CDR3. The V call is TRBV27, the J call TRBJ2-1, with TRBD2 identical over 9 bases. CDR1 is MNHEY, CDR2 SMNVEV, per germline (reference sequence). The V gene end was trimmed by 2 bases and the J gene end by 5 bases; junction bases not matched to a gene: 1. The CDR3 has 14 amino acids. CDR3 nucleotides: TGTGCCAGCAGTTTACTAGCGGGAAACAATGAGCAGTTCTTC. This translates into CASSLLAGNNEQFF.

V usage is TRBV9 and J usage is TRBJ2-3, with 7 bases lining up with TRBD1. Trimming at V came to 0 bases and at J to 1 base, leaving 2 bases not matched to a gene. CDR3 length: 15 amino acids. Looked up from germline, CDR1 is SGDLS and CDR2 is YYNGEE. The CDR3 DNA sequence: TGTGCCAGCAGCGTAGGAAGGGGGCGCACAGATACGCAGTATTTT. It yields the protein CASSVGRGRTDTQYF.

This sequence joins TRBV6-1 and TRBJ1-4; TRBD1 matches 7 bases. Looked up from germline, CDR1 is MNHNS and CDR2 is SASEGT. The V gene end was trimmed by 6 bases and the J gene end by 6 bases; junction bases not matched to a gene: 10. The CDR3 totals 15 residues. CDR3 amino acids: CASSPVGTEDEKLFF. The DNA for the CDR3 is TGTGCCAGCAGCCCTGTTGGGACAGAAGATGAAAAACTGTTTTTT.

V usage is TRBV10-3 and J usage is TRBJ2-3, with 7 bases matching TRBD1. The ends lost 5 bases at V and 1 base at J; junction bases unmatched: 9. Germline CDR1 and CDR2: ENHRY and SYGVKD. CDR3 length: 16 amino acids. CDR3 in DNA: TGTGCCATCAGTTATGCCCGTGGACAGGGCACAGATACGCAGTATTTT. This codes for CAISYARGQGTDTQYF.

The gene calls are TRBV6-5 and TRBJ1-3; TRBD1 aligns across 7 bases. The CDR3 length is 14 residues. Germline loops: CDR1 MNHEY, CDR2 SVGAGI. J was trimmed by 3 bases and V by 4 bases; bases with no gene match: 3. CDR3 residues: CASSSDRVGNTIYF. Written as DNA, the CDR3 is TGTGCCAGCAGTTCCGACAGGGTTGGAAACACCATATATTTT.